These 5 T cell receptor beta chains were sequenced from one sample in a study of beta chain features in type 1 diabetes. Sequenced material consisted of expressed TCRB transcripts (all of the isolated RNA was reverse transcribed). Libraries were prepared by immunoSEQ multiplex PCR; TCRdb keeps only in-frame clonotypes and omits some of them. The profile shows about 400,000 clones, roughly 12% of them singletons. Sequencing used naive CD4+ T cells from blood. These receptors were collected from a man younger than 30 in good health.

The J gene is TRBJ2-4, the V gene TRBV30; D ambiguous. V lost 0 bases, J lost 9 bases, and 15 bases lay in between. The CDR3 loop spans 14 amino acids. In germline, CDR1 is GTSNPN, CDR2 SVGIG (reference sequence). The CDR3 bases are TGTGCCTGGAGTGTCCTTAAAGGTTCGGGCATTCAGTACTTC. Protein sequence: CAWSVLKGSGIQYF.

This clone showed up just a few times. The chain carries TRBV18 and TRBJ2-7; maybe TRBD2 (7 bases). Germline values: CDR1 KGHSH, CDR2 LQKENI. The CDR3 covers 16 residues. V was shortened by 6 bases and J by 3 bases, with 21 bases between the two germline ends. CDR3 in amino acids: CASSRQGPSGNYEQYF. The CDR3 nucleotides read TGTGCCAGCTCCCGTCAGGGGCCTAGCGGAAACTACGAGCAGTACTTC.

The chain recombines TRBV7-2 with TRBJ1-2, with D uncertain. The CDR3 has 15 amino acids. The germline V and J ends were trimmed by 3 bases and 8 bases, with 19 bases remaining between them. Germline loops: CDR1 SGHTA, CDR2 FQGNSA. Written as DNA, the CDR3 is TGTGCCAGCAGCTTTGTCGGCAGGTTCCCTGGGGGCTACACCTTC. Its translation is CASSFVGRFPGGYTF.

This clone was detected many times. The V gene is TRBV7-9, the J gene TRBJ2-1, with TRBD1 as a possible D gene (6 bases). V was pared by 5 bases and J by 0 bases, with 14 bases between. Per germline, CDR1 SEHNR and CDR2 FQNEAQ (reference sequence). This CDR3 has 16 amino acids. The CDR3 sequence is CASSPVGDNSYNEQFF. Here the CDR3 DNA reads TGTGCCAGCAGCCCCGTCGGGGACAACTCCTACAATGAGCAGTTCTTC. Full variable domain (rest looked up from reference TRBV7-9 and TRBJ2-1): DTGVSQNPRHKITKRGQNVTFRCDPISEHNRLYWYRQTLGQGPEFLTYFQNEAQLEKSRLLSDRFSAERPKGSFSTLEIQRTEQGDSAMYLCASSPVGDNSYNEQFFGPGTRLTVL.

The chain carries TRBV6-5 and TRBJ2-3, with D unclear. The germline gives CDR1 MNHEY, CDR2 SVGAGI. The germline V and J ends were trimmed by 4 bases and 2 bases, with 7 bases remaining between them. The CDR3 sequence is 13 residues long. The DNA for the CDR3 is TGTGCCAGCAGTTCCCACATCACAGATACGCAGTATTTT. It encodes CASSSHITDTQYF.